This T cell receptor beta chain was identified during a study of shared clonotypes between healthy human individuals. TCRdb's copy holds only in-frame clones and misses some; the assay was immunoSEQ multiplex PCR. The table shows 500,000 to 700,000 clones, with approximately 95% occurring only once. Naive CD8 cells were CD45RO-negative, positively selected for CCR7, excluding terminally differentiated effector memory CD45RA+ cells. The germline V gene has CDR1 SGHDN and CDR2 FVKESK. The CDR3 extends over 16 amino acids. V shed 4 bases, J shed 4 bases, and the junction held 7 bases outside the gene matches.

The sequenced sample was naive CD8+ T cells sorted from blood. This clonotype originated in a woman aged 25-40 years in good health. The chain recombines TRBV14 with TRBJ2-1; 10 nucleotides match TRBD2. The CDR3 DNA is TGTGCCAGCAGCCCATGGGGGACTAGCGTTTACAATGAGCAGTTCTTC. As protein: CASSPWGTSVYNEQFF.